These 32 T cell receptor beta chains were all obtained from the same sample, sequenced in a study of blood T cell repertoires in COVID-19. Here immunoSEQ multiplex PCR was the method, and the copy in TCRdb shows in-frame clones only, minus some. The sample includes 150,000 to 160,000 clones, about nine tenths seen only once; the top ten take about 2.4%. Sequenced sample: peripheral blood. The receptor source for this set is an older woman with acute or convalescent COVID-19.

This clone was seen a handful of times. V usage is TRBV6-5 and J usage is TRBJ1-5, with 7 nucleotides matching TRBD1. With 6 bases clipped from V and 5 bases from J, the junction kept 7 bases outside the gene matches. The V gene's germline CDR1 is MNHEY and CDR2 SVGAGI. The CDR3 covers 14 residues. The CDR3 DNA sequence: TGTGCCAGCAGGGAGTATACAGGGGATCAGCCCCAGCATTTT. Translation gives CASREYTGDQPQHF.

The CDR3, as DNA: TGTGCCAGCTGCCTGGGAGGGACCGGGGAGCTGTTTTTT. Protein: CASCLGGTGELFF. The chain couples TRBV11-2 to TRBJ2-2, with TRBD2 matching 7 bases. CDR3 length: 13 residues. The J segment lost 5 bases and the V segment lost 8 bases, leaving 5 bases of the junction unmatched. Germline CDR1 is SGHAT and CDR2 is FQNNGV.

The chain uses TRBV9 and TRBJ1-2; tentative D call: TRBD1 (6 bases). Trimming shortened V by 0 bases and J by 7 bases, and 13 bases separated the two germline ends. Looked up from germline, CDR1 is SGDLS and CDR2 is YYNGEE. The CDR3 is made up of 14 amino acids. The CDR3 DNA sequence: TGTGCCAGCAGCGTAGACGGGAGGGGGGTTGGCTACACCTTC. Its translation: CASSVDGRGVGYTF.

DNA for the CDR3: TGTGCCAGCAGCTTTCTCGCTAGCGGAAAACAAGAGACCCAGTACTTC. Its translation is CASSFLASGKQETQYF. The chain couples TRBV5-6 to TRBJ2-5; TRBD2 agrees at 7 bases. The germline V gene has CDR1 SGHDT and CDR2 YYEEEE. Germline trimming cut 2 bases from V and 2 bases from J; bases unmatched to any gene: 9. This CDR3 has 16 residues.

This clone was counted only a few times. The chain links TRBV4-1 to TRBJ1-5; D not certain. Trimming shortened V by 1 base and J by 0 bases, and 13 bases separated the two germline ends. CDR3 length: 17 residues. Germline CDR1 MGHRA, CDR2 YSYEKL. The CDR3 DNA reads TGCGCCAGCAGCCAAGCCCGGGGATTTGATAGCAATCAGCCCCAGCATTTT. Amino acids: CASSQARGFDSNQPQHF.

This chain connects TRBV7-9 to TRBJ2-3; 7 nucleotides line up with TRBD2. Germline CDR1 reads SEHNR; CDR2 reads FQNEAQ (reference sequence). The J segment lost 1 base and the V segment lost 1 base, leaving 2 bases of the junction unmatched. This CDR3 region has 15 residues. The DNA of the CDR3 is TGTGCCAGCAGCTTAGATGGGGGGGGCACAGATACGCAGTATTTT. Protein sequence: CASSLDGGGTDTQYF.

The chain has TRBV7-6 and TRBJ2-3; D is undetermined. CDR3 length equals 12 residues. V was shortened by 5 bases and J by 6 bases, with 9 bases between the two germline ends. The germline CDR1 and CDR2 sequences are SGHVS and FNYEAQ. Here the CDR3 DNA reads TGTGCCAGCAGCCCAACCGCGGATACGCAGTATTTT. It translates to CASSPTADTQYF.

This chain connects TRBV19 to TRBJ2-7; 8 bases align to TRBD1. Germline CDR1 is LNHDA and CDR2 is SQIVND (reference sequence). Losses at the gene ends were 8 bases for V and 0 bases for J; bases not matched to a gene: 3. This CDR3 is 13 amino acids long. CDR3 in amino acids: CASGQGSSYEQYF. CDR3 sequence (DNA): TGTGCCAGTGGACAGGGTAGCTCCTACGAGCAGTACTTC.

The V and J genes are TRBV7-9 and TRBJ2-4; no reliable D call. This CDR3 has 13 residues. CDR1 and CDR2 from the germline V gene are SEHNR and FQNEAQ (reference sequence). With 5 bases removed from V and 5 bases from J, the gap between germline ends came to 10 bases. For the CDR3, the DNA is TGTGCCAGCAGCCCGGTTCGGGAAAACATTCAGTACTTC. Translating gives CASSPVRENIQYF.

The chain employs TRBV28 and TRBJ1-5; D not resolved. The V gene lost 4 bases and the J gene lost 9 bases, with 10 bases spanning the gap. The CDR3 extends over 12 amino acids. CDR1 and CDR2 from the germline V gene are MDHEN and SYDVKM. The CDR3 reads CASSSASGPQHF. CDR3 nucleotides: TGTGCCAGCAGTTCCGCCTCGGGGCCCCAGCATTTT.

V is TRBV3-1 (or the pseudogene TRBV3-2) and J is TRBJ2-2; TRBD2 matches at 8 bases. V shed 8 bases, J shed 1 base, and the junction held 6 bases outside the gene matches. The CDR3 is made up of 15 amino acids. Germline V CDR1 and CDR2: LGHDT, YNNKEL (reference sequence). For the CDR3, the DNA is TGTGCCAGCGGCAGACTAGCGCTGAACACCGGGGAGCTGTTTTTT. Amino acid sequence: CASGRLALNTGELFF.

V usage is TRBV18 and J usage is TRBJ2-1; maybe TRBD1 (5 bases). The V gene lost 5 bases and the J gene lost 8 bases, with 10 bases spanning the gap. This CDR3 comprises 12 residues. Per the germline V gene, CDR1 is KGHSH and CDR2 is LQKENI. This chain's CDR3 is CASSSGYDEQFF. The CDR3 bases are TGTGCCAGCTCATCAGGGTACGATGAGCAGTTCTTC.

This chain links TRBV18 with TRBJ1-5; D not resolved. CDR1 KGHSH and CDR2 LQKENI come from the germline V gene. V lost 4 bases and J 0 bases, leaving 10 bases between the germline ends. The CDR3 runs to 15 residues. CDR3 nucleotide sequence: TGTGCCAGCTCACTTACAGAGTATAGCAATCAGCCCCAGCATTTT. This sequence encodes CASSLTEYSNQPQHF.

The chain carries TRBV24-1 and TRBJ2-1; 8 bases agree with TRBD1. The CDR3 spans 14 residues. V shed 7 bases, J shed 6 bases, and the junction held 7 bases outside the gene matches. Germline loops: CDR1 KGHDR, CDR2 SFDVKD. The CDR3 DNA reads as TGTGCCACCAGGGCCGGACAGGGAGTCAATGAGCAGTTCTTC. It encodes CATRAGQGVNEQFF.

The chain has TRBV18 and TRBJ2-3, with 12 bases identical to TRBD2. The CDR3 covers 17 residues. The trim removed 1 base at V and 3 bases at J, leaving 5 bases unmatched. From germline, CDR1 is KGHSH and CDR2 LQKENI. The CDR3 reads CASSPRPSGGATDTQYF. CDR3 DNA sequence: TGTGCCAGCTCACCACGTCCTAGCGGGGGGGCGACAGATACGCAGTATTTT.

The genes are TRBV6-2 or TRBV6-3 and TRBJ1-5, with 7 bases aligning to TRBD1. The CDR3 is made up of 16 amino acids. V dropped 5 bases and J dropped 0; count of bases not matched to a gene: 7. The V gene's germline CDR1 is MNHEY and CDR2 SVGEGT. In nucleotides, the CDR3 is TGTGCCAGCAGTCCCGGGACAGCTTATAGCAATCAGCCCCAGCATTTT. Its translation is CASSPGTAYSNQPQHF.

The chain combines TRBV12-3 or TRBV12-4 with TRBJ2-7; D perhaps matches TRBD1 (6 bases). This CDR3 contains 13 residues. The V end was cut by 3 bases, the J end by 6 bases, with 12 bases between. CDR3 sequence: CASSFAGDLEQYV. The CDR3 DNA sequence: TGTGCCAGCAGTTTCGCAGGGGATCTCGAGCAGTACGTC.

J is TRBJ2-6 and V is TRBV2, with unresolved D. Germline V gives CDR1 SNHLY, CDR2 FYNNEI. This CDR3 has 14 residues. V dropped 8 bases and J dropped 1 base, with 9 bases sitting between them. This chain's CDR3 is CASFQESGANVLTF. The CDR3 bases are TGTGCCAGCTTCCAGGAATCTGGGGCCAACGTCCTGACTTTC.

The chain carries TRBV5-1 and TRBJ2-1; 9 nucleotides match TRBD2. This CDR3 has 16 amino acids. Losses at the gene ends were 0 bases for V and 9 bases for J; bases not matched to a gene: 10. From germline, CDR1 is SGHRS and CDR2 YFSETQ. As DNA, the CDR3 is TGCGCCAGCAGCTTGGGGGCTAGCGGGGAACGGGGTGAGCAGTTCTTC. Translating gives CASSLGASGERGEQFF. Full variable domain (outside the CDR3, taken from reference TRBV5-1 and TRBJ2-1): KAGVTQTPRYLIKTRGQQVTLSCSPISGHRSVSWYQQTPGQGLQFLFEYFSETQRNKGNFPGRFSGRQFSNSRSEMNVSTLELGDSALYLCASSLGASGERGEQFFGPGTRLTVL.

DNA for the CDR3: TGTGCCAGCAGCATCCTGGGGGGGGTGAGGACTGAAGCTTTCTTT. This codes for CASSILGGVRTEAFF. This chain links TRBV11-2 with TRBJ1-1, with a possible D match to TRBD1 (5 bases). Germline V gene data show CDR1 as SGHAT and CDR2 as FQNNGV. V lost 5 bases and J lost 5, with 18 bases in between. CDR3 length equals 15 residues.

A few counts support this clone. V gene TRBV7-8 combines with J gene TRBJ1-1; D not resolved. V lost 5 bases and J lost 5, with 15 bases in between. The CDR3 contains 14 residues. Germline values: CDR1 SGHVS, CDR2 FQNEAQ. The CDR3 DNA follows: TGTGCCAGCAGCGCCGACTTAAGGAAGACTGAAGCTTTCTTT. Translation: CASSADLRKTEAFF.

The V call is TRBV9, the J call TRBJ2-1; maybe TRBD2 (5 bases). In germline, CDR1 is SGDLS, CDR2 YYNGEE. The CDR3 consists of 17 residues. V gave up 1 base and J gave up 5 bases, with 19 bases separating them. Written as DNA, the CDR3 is TGTGCCAGCAGCGTAACACCCGGGTCCGCGGGCCACAATGAGCAGTTCTTC. Translated: CASSVTPGSAGHNEQFF.

The rearrangement links TRBV6-5 to TRBJ1-6; no clear D. This CDR3 comprises 15 residues. V dropped 0 bases and J dropped 10 bases, with 13 bases sitting between them. Germline V gene lookup returns CDR1 MNHEY and CDR2 SVGAGI. CDR3 in DNA: TGTGCCAGCAGTTACTCGGGCAGGATCGGATCACCCCTCCACTTT. This gives the protein CASSYSGRIGSPLHF.

The DNA for the CDR3 is TGTGCCAGCGGACAGCACACTGAAGCTTTCTTT. Translated: CASGQHTEAFF. The genes are TRBV12-3 or TRBV12-4 and TRBJ1-1; the D gene is possibly TRBD1 (6 bases). Trimming took off 8 bases at V and 3 bases at J, with 7 bases between the two ends. The CDR3 runs to 11 residues.

This clone was seen just once. This rearrangement joins TRBV27 to TRBJ2-2, with 8 bases identical to TRBD1. Looked up from germline, CDR1 is MNHEY and CDR2 is SMNVEV (reference sequence). The CDR3 sequence is 14 residues long. V was pared by 5 bases and J by 4 bases, with 3 bases of the junction left unmatched. CDR3: CASSIRGPTGELFF. The CDR3 DNA sequence: TGTGCCAGCAGTATCAGGGGGCCCACCGGGGAGCTGTTTTTT.

This sequence joins TRBV3-1 (or the pseudogene TRBV3-2) and TRBJ1-5; 7 bases are a match to TRBD1. This CDR3 is 15 amino acids long. With V trimmed by 2 bases and J by 4 bases, 5 bases remained unmatched. CDR1 is LGHDT and CDR2 is YNNKEL in the germline V gene (reference sequence). CDR3 bases: TGTGCCAGCAGCCAACACGGACAGGAAAATCAGCCCCAGCATTTT. This encodes CASSQHGQENQPQHF.

The J gene is TRBJ2-5, the V gene TRBV28; D remains unclear. The CDR3 sequence is 13 residues long. V was shortened by 4 bases and J by 1 base, with 7 bases between the two germline ends. The germline V gene encodes CDR1 MDHEN and CDR2 SYDVKM. The CDR3 sequence: CASSYGSQETQYF. CDR3 nucleotides: TGTGCCAGCAGTTATGGCAGCCAAGAGACCCAGTACTTC.

This chain joins TRBV10-3 and TRBJ1-2; 7 nucleotides line up with TRBD1. The CDR3 has 13 amino acids. From germline, CDR1 is ENHRY and CDR2 SYGVKD. Trimming took 7 bases from V and 7 from J; bases not matched to a gene: 9. Here the CDR3 reads CAIMREGGRGYTF. CDR3 bases: TGTGCCATCATGAGGGAAGGGGGCCGTGGCTACACCTTC.

The rearrangement links TRBV5-5 to TRBJ2-7, with 9 bases that match TRBD1. V shed 0 bases, J shed 5 bases, and the junction held 3 bases outside the gene matches. Per the germline V gene, CDR1 is SGHKS and CDR2 is YYEKEE (reference sequence). The CDR3 loop spans 14 amino acids. The CDR3 sequence: CASSLGDRDHEQYV. The DNA of the CDR3 is TGTGCCAGCAGCTTGGGGGACAGGGACCACGAGCAGTACGTC.

The chain carries TRBV3-1 (or the pseudogene TRBV3-2) and TRBJ1-6; the match to TRBD1 covers 8 bases. Germline V gene data show CDR1 as LGHDT and CDR2 as YNNKEL (reference sequence). The CDR3 runs 16 residues. V gave up 2 bases and J gave up 8 bases; unmatched junction bases: 8. In DNA form, the CDR3 reads TGTGCCAGCAGCCAAATCGCAGGGGGCCTATATTCACCCCTCCACTTT. As protein: CASSQIAGGLYSPLHF.

This clone was detected only a few times. J is TRBJ2-2 and V is TRBV3-1 (or the pseudogene TRBV3-2), with 8 bases lining up with TRBD1. This CDR3 comprises 15 residues. Losses at the gene ends were 4 bases for V and 3 bases for J; bases not matched to a gene: 4. Germline V gene sequence: CDR1 LGHDT, CDR2 YNNKEL (reference sequence). The CDR3 coding sequence is TGTGCCAGCAGCCGCCGGGACAGGCACACCGGGGAGCTGTTTTTT. Translating it yields CASSRRDRHTGELFF.

The V gene is TRBV6-4, the J gene TRBJ2-1; tentative D call: TRBD2 (6 bases). This CDR3 has 16 amino acids. CDR1 and CDR2 from the germline V gene are MRHNA and SNTAGT. V gave up 2 bases and J gave up 9 bases, with 20 bases separating them. The CDR3 sequence: CASSDVFDSGEGEQFF. The CDR3, as DNA: TGTGCCAGCAGTGACGTATTTGACTCGGGGGAAGGTGAGCAGTTCTTC.